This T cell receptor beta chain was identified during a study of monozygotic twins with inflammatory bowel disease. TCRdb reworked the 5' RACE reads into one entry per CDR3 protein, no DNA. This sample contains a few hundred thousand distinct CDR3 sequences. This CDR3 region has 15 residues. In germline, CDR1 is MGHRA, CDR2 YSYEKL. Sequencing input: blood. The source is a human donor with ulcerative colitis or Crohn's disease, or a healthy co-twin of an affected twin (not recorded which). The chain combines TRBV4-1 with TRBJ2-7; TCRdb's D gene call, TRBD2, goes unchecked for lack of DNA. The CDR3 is CASSQVSLAVYEQYF.